The 17 T cell receptor beta chains reported below all come from one sample, sequenced in a study of shared clonotypes between healthy human individuals. Using immunoSEQ multiplex PCR, the repertoire was profiled, and TCRdb retains in-frame clones only, with some absent. The table records 2 million to 3 million clones, roughly 93% of them present only once. Sequenced sample: naive CD4+ T cells from PBMCs. The subset: CD45RA+ positively selected. All receptors come from a man between 18 and 35 years old in good health. Some clones in this sample may be carry-over from other donors' samples.

V usage is TRBV9 and J usage is TRBJ2-1; D is uncertain. V was trimmed by 4 bases and J by 3 bases, leaving 5 bases between them. Looked up from germline, CDR1 is SGDLS and CDR2 is YYNGEE. The CDR3 is 12 residues long. The CDR3 here is CASSLDYNEQFF. For the CDR3, the DNA is TGTGCCAGCAGCCTGGACTACAATGAGCAGTTCTTC. The full variable domain, its missing parts supplied by reference TRBV9 and TRBJ2-1, is DSGVTQTPKHLITATGQRVTLRCSPRSGDLSVYWYQQSLDQGLQFLIQYYNGEERAKGNILERFSAQQFPDLHSELNLSSLELGDSALYFCASSLDYNEQFFGPGTRLTVL.

The chain uses TRBV28 and TRBJ2-1, with 9 bases aligning to TRBD1. CDR1 and CDR2 from the germline V gene are MDHEN and SYDVKM. V lost 10 bases, J lost 8 bases, and 21 bases stayed unmatched. This CDR3 has 17 residues. The CDR3: CATEGPPGQGSQYEQFF. The CDR3, as DNA: TGTGCCACCGAGGGACCACCGGGACAGGGATCCCAGTATGAGCAGTTCTTC.

In the case of this clone: At the DNA level, this CDR3 is encoded by other sequences in the same sample as well. The chain combines TRBV18 with TRBJ2-2; D is perhaps TRBD1 or TRBD2 (7 bases each). The CDR3 runs 16 residues. Per germline, CDR1 KGHSH and CDR2 LQKENI. Trimming pared 1 base from V and 3 bases from J, leaving 12 bases between. The CDR3 nucleotides read TGTGCCAGCTCACCACGCGCAGGGGGGGACACCGGGGAGCTGTTTTTT. Translation gives CASSPRAGGDTGELFF. Filled out from reference TRBV18 and TRBJ2-2, the complete variable domain reads NAGVMQNPRHLVRRRGQEARLRCSPMKGHSHVYWYRQLPEEGLKFMVYLQKENIIDESGMPKERFSAEFPKEGPSILRIQQVVRGDSAAYFCASSPRAGGDTGELFFGEGSRLTVL.

This clone was observed a few times. The gene calls are TRBV27 and TRBJ1-4; no reliable D call. Germline loops: CDR1 MNHEY, CDR2 SMNVEV (reference sequence). Deletions cut 5 bases from V and 7 bases from J, with 11 bases between. CDR3 length equals 13 residues. As DNA, the CDR3 is TGTGCCAGCAGTCCCGGGTGGGGTGAAAAACTGTTTTTT. It translates to CASSPGWGEKLFF.

The chain couples TRBV7-2 to TRBJ2-7; tentatively, D is TRBD2 (5 bases). This CDR3 has 17 residues. V lost 4 bases, J lost 1 base, and 20 bases lay in between. Germline V gene sequence: CDR1 SGHTA, CDR2 FQGNSA. The CDR3 loop is CASSSRRLTGASYEQYF. The CDR3 DNA reads as TGTGCCAGCAGCTCCCGCAGACTAACGGGTGCTTCCTACGAGCAGTACTTC.

This chain joins TRBV4-1 and TRBJ1-4; D gene uncertain. Germline lookup yields CDR1 MGHRA and CDR2 YSYEKL. V lost 2 bases and J lost 2, with 9 bases in between. The CDR3 sequence is 15 residues long. The CDR3 sequence: CASSQPFGTNEKLFF. The CDR3, as DNA: TGCGCCAGCAGCCAACCCTTTGGGACTAATGAAAAACTGTTTTTT.

This chain links TRBV5-4 with TRBJ2-7; 10 bases match TRBD1. J gave up 7 bases and V 3 bases, and 4 bases lay outside the gene matches. The germline V gene has CDR1 SGHNT and CDR2 YYREEE (reference sequence). The CDR3 loop spans 13 amino acids. The chain's CDR3 is CASSWDRGGEQYF. The DNA of the CDR3 is TGTGCCAGCAGCTGGGACAGGGGTGGTGAGCAGTACTTC.

The chain couples TRBV7-9 to TRBJ2-7; D not certain. The CDR3 is 12 residues long. The germline V and J ends were trimmed by 5 bases and 6 bases, with 11 bases remaining between them. CDR1 and CDR2 from the germline V gene are SEHNR and FQNEAQ (reference sequence). As DNA, the CDR3 is TGTGCCAGCAGCCCAAACAGTGCCGAGCAGTACTTC. It is translated as CASSPNSAEQYF.

This clone has just one count. V usage is TRBV7-2 and J usage is TRBJ2-5; 11 bases align to TRBD2. Germline loops: CDR1 SGHTA, CDR2 FQGNSA. There are 16 residues in the CDR3. The V segment lost 3 bases and the J segment 5 bases; nucleotides outside the gene matches: 8. CDR3 bases: TGTGCCAGCAGCTTCGATAGCGGGAGGGCGGGGGAGACCCAGTACTTC. Its translation: CASSFDSGRAGETQYF. Looking up the rest from reference TRBV7-2 and TRBJ2-5 gives the full variable domain: GAGVSQSPSNKVTEKGKDVELRCDPISGHTALYWYRQSLGQGLEFLIYFQGNSAPDKSGLPSDRFSAERTGGSVSTLTIQRTQQEDSAVYLCASSFDSGRAGETQYFGPGTRLLVL.

This chain links TRBV7-3 with TRBJ2-1; 13 bases fit TRBD2. With 5 bases clipped from V and 7 bases from J, the junction kept 11 bases outside the gene matches. Germline-derived CDR1 and CDR2 are SGHTA and FQGTGA. This CDR3 has 17 residues. The CDR3 region has the DNA TGTGCCAGCAGCCCCCGGACTAGCGGGAGTTCTTGGAATGAGCAGTTCTTC. Translated: CASSPRTSGSSWNEQFF.

The chain couples TRBV7-2 to TRBJ2-1; D uncertain. V lost 6 bases and J 6 bases, leaving 24 bases between the germline ends. This CDR3 region has 17 residues. The germline V gene encodes CDR1 SGHTA and CDR2 FQGNSA. CDR3 in DNA: TGTGCCAGCAGTCTAGTGGGCACCCCAAATCGACTCAATGAGCAGTTCTTC. This encodes CASSLVGTPNRLNEQFF.

The CDR3 reads CASSDEGGTDTQYF. For the CDR3, the DNA is TGCGCCAGCAGTGATGAGGGAGGAACAGATACGCAGTATTTT. This rearrangement joins TRBV10-1 to TRBJ2-3; tentative D call: TRBD2 (6 bases). Germline V gene sequence: CDR1 WNHNN, CDR2 SYGVQD (reference sequence). V was trimmed by 3 bases and J by 3 bases, leaving 10 bases between them. The CDR3 length is 14 residues.

In its sample, this clone was seen a few times. The V gene is TRBV30, the J gene TRBJ1-5; unclear D gene. Germline values: CDR1 GTSNPN, CDR2 SVGIG (reference sequence). The CDR3 loop spans 14 amino acids. Trimming cost V 0 bases and J 0 bases, with 6 bases left between them. The CDR3 region has the DNA TGTGCCTGGAGTGTATCTTTTAGCAATCAGCCCCAGCATTTT. Translated: CAWSVSFSNQPQHF.

V and J are TRBV7-8 and TRBJ2-7; D is perhaps TRBD1 or TRBD2 (7 bases each). Germline assignment: CDR1 SGHVS and CDR2 FQNEAQ. The CDR3 extends over 15 amino acids. Trimming shortened V by 7 bases and J by 1 base, and 17 bases separated the two germline ends. The CDR3 is CASTPGRGQSYEQYF. In DNA form, the CDR3 reads TGTGCCAGCACCCCAGGGAGGGGGCAGTCCTACGAGCAGTACTTC.

V and J are TRBV5-6 and TRBJ1-4; no clear D. V dropped 1 base and J dropped 0 bases, with 4 bases sitting between them. The CDR3 has 14 residues. The germline CDR1 and CDR2 sequences are SGHDT and YYEEEE. In DNA form, the CDR3 reads TGTGCCAGCAGCTTGAAATCAACTAATGAAAAACTGTTTTTT. Translated: CASSLKSTNEKLFF.

As to this clone: Distinct nucleotide sequences in the sample also encode this CDR3. V and J are TRBV27 and TRBJ1-5, with a tentative D call TRBD1 (6 bases). Trimming shortened V by 3 bases and J by 4 bases, and 10 bases separated the two germline ends. The CDR3 is 14 residues long. The germline V gene encodes CDR1 MNHEY and CDR2 SMNVEV (reference sequence). The CDR3 protein is CASSFSRGNQPQHF. The CDR3 bases are TGTGCCAGCAGTTTTTCCAGGGGTAATCAGCCCCAGCATTTT.

The chain links TRBV19 to TRBJ2-3; D is unresolved. Germline CDR1 and CDR2: LNHDA and SQIVND (reference sequence). The CDR3 contains 15 residues. The germline V and J ends were trimmed by 7 bases and 2 bases, with 16 bases remaining between them. The CDR3 sequence: CASMSISFATDTQYF. Here the CDR3 DNA reads TGTGCCAGTATGTCGATTTCCTTCGCCACAGATACGCAGTATTTT.